These 18 T cell receptor beta chains originate from one sample sequenced in a study of T cell repertoires in cytomegalovirus infection. These TCRs' antigens remain unknown. TCRdb re-called the reads with MiXCR, one entry per CDR3 protein. The table has approximately 730,000 distinct CDR3 sequences, 25% to 30% seen once. The source was cultured CD8+ T cells from PBMCs, collected from culture after CMV antigen stimulation. The receptor source for this set is a human donor in good health (CMV status not recorded). Some clones in this sample may be carry-over from other donors' samples.

The rearrangement links TRBV29-1 to TRBJ1-2; TRBD1 matches at 10 bases. Germline loops: CDR1 SQVTM, CDR2 ANQGSEA. CDR3 size: 15 residues. With 3 bases clipped from V and 8 bases from J, the junction kept 12 bases outside the gene matches. The CDR3 loop reads CSVDGWTGGIRGYTF. The CDR3 DNA reads as TGCAGCGTTGACGGATGGACAGGGGGAATTCGGGGCTACACCTTC.

The sample holds many counts of this clonotype. J is TRBJ2-1 and V is TRBV7-2; maybe TRBD2 (6 bases). CDR1 and CDR2 from the germline V gene are SGHTA and FQGNSA. The length of the CDR3 is 15 residues. The V gene lost 5 bases and the J gene lost 2 bases, with 13 bases spanning the gap. In DNA form, the CDR3 reads TGTGCCAGCAGCCCACTAGCCAGGCCCTACAATGAGCAGTTCTTC. It yields the protein CASSPLARPYNEQFF.

This clonotype was observed a handful of times. Mismatch with germline at one junction end may stem from a read error. This rearrangement joins TRBV7-6 to TRBJ2-1; the D gene is possibly TRBD2 (6 bases). The germline V gene has CDR1 SGHVS and CDR2 FNYEAQ. This CDR3 has 13 amino acids. The CDR3 nucleotides are TGTGCTAGCAGCTTAGTCCGGGGGAGTGAGCAGTTCTTC. As protein: CASSLVRGSEQFF.

This chain connects TRBV6-1 to TRBJ2-3; perhaps TRBD2 as D (5 bases). Germline V CDR1 and CDR2: MNHNS, SASEGT. V lost 3 bases to trimming and J lost 0 bases, with 16 bases between them. CDR3 length: 17 residues. The CDR3 loop reads CASSEVLAYLSTDTQYF. The CDR3 DNA sequence: TGTGCCAGCAGTGAGGTCCTAGCCTATTTAAGCACAGATACGCAGTATTTT.

V and J are TRBV6-8 and TRBJ2-5; D is possibly TRBD2 (5 bases). CDR1 is MNHGY, CDR2 SAAAGT, per germline. The CDR3 sequence is 15 residues long. The V and J ends lost 6 bases and 5 bases respectively, with 19 bases between them. The chain's CDR3 is CASRFIMRGWETQYF. DNA of the CDR3: TGTGCCAGCAGGTTCATCATGAGAGGGTGGGAGACCCAGTACTTC.

The V gene is TRBV4-1, the J gene TRBJ2-7, with D possibly TRBD1 on 5 matching bases. Trimming cost V 0 bases and J 4 bases, with 10 bases left between them. CDR1 is MGHRA, CDR2 YSYEKL, per germline. The CDR3 has 14 residues. The CDR3 is CASSQDPGLYEQYF. CDR3 sequence (DNA): TGCGCCAGCAGCCAAGACCCAGGGCTTTACGAGCAGTACTTC.

This clonotype is a singleton in its sample. The CDR3 sequence is CSAYDRNTGELFF. CDR3 sequence (DNA): TGCAGTGCTTATGACAGAAACACCGGGGAGCTGTTTTTT. The chain is built from TRBV20-1 and TRBJ2-2, with a weak D call TRBD1 (5 bases). Germline loops: CDR1 DFQATT, CDR2 SNEGSKA (reference sequence). V gave up 5 bases and J gave up 2 bases, with 9 bases separating them. The CDR3 covers 13 residues.

This clonotype was recorded many times. The V gene is TRBV19, the J gene TRBJ1-1; unclear D gene. In germline, CDR1 is LNHDA, CDR2 SQIVND (reference sequence). CDR3 length: 18 residues. V was clipped by 0 bases and J by 1 base, with 18 bases between them. CDR3 amino acids: CASSIDSRPGSTNTEAFF. In DNA form, the CDR3 reads TGTGCCAGTAGTATAGATTCTCGACCGGGTTCAACGAACACTGAAGCTTTCTTT.

The chain combines TRBV18 with TRBJ2-3, with a weak D call TRBD2 (5 bases). Trimming pared 3 bases from V and 4 bases from J, leaving 14 bases between. The CDR3 loop spans 15 amino acids. Germline loops: CDR1 KGHSH, CDR2 LQKENI. The CDR3 reads CASSPGPGLPDTQYF. In DNA form, the CDR3 reads TGTGCCAGCTCACCCGGGCCGGGGTTGCCAGATACGCAGTATTTT.

Remarks on this clonotype: The DNA is omitted, as the CDR3 cannot be located on it reliably, and the CDR3 follows TCRdb's listing. J is TRBJ1-2 and V is TRBV7-2; the D call in the table, TRBD1, was not verified against the DNA. Germline CDR1 SGHTA, CDR2 FQGNSA. The CDR3 sequence runs 20 residues, both termini included. The CDR3 region is CASSFGEGILGETGNYGYTF.

This clonotype was counted only a few times. The V call is TRBV7-4, the J call TRBJ2-1; TRBD1 aligns across 8 bases. CDR3 size: 14 residues. Trimming took 2 bases from V and 8 from J; bases not matched to a gene: 5. The germline CDR1 and CDR2 sequences are SGHVT and SQSDAQ. CDR3 nucleotide sequence: TGTGCCAGCAGCTTAATACAGGGGGTCGATGAGCAGTTCTTC. Its protein is CASSLIQGVDEQFF.

The chain employs TRBV12-3 or TRBV12-4 and TRBJ2-7, with D unclear. V lost 4 bases to trimming and J lost 6 bases, with 13 bases between them. The CDR3 spans 13 residues. CDR3 residues: CASSSPPSAEQYF. As DNA, the CDR3 is TGTGCCAGCAGTTCCCCCCCAAGTGCCGAGCAGTACTTC.

This clonotype was detected a few times. The chain links TRBV12-3 or TRBV12-4 to TRBJ2-3; 11 bases match TRBD1. V was pared by 5 bases and J by 4 bases, with 8 bases of the junction left unmatched. This CDR3 spans 16 amino acids. The CDR3 nucleotides read TGTGCCAGCAGTGAACCTCCGGGACAGGGGGCAGATACGCAGTATTTT. Its translation is CASSEPPGQGADTQYF.

The chain joins TRBV27 to TRBJ2-1, with 10 bases that match TRBD2. The CDR3 loop spans 17 amino acids. V trimming: 6 bases; J trimming: 0 bases; junction bases outside the gene matches: 8. Germline V gene data show CDR1 as MNHEY and CDR2 as SMNVEV (reference sequence). CDR3 sequence (DNA): TGTGCCAGCAGCCCAAGCGGGGGGGTACCCTCCTACAATGAGCAGTTCTTC. It translates to CASSPSGGVPSYNEQFF.

The table lists this clonotype with many counts. The V and J genes are TRBV24-1 and TRBJ1-5; maybe TRBD1 (5 bases). Per germline, CDR1 KGHDR and CDR2 SFDVKD. V lost 6 bases and J lost 2, with 13 bases in between. The CDR3 is made up of 15 amino acids. The CDR3 here is CATSSGEGGNQPQHF. CDR3 sequence (DNA): TGTGCCACCAGTTCGGGGGAGGGCGGCAATCAGCCCCAGCATTTT.

This clonotype was detected a few times. The chain is built from TRBV7-2 and TRBJ2-1, with a possible D match to TRBD1 (5 bases). Germline lookup yields CDR1 SGHTA and CDR2 FQGNSA. The germline V and J ends were trimmed by 5 bases and 3 bases, with 14 bases remaining between them. The CDR3 runs to 15 residues. This chain's CDR3 is CASSEHQGFYNEQFF. CDR3 DNA: TGTGCCAGCAGCGAACACCAGGGATTCTACAATGAGCAGTTCTTC.

The rearrangement links TRBV10-3 to TRBJ2-6; 9 nucleotides agree with TRBD1. V was clipped by 9 bases and J by 1 base; unmatched bases: 13. The CDR3 loop spans 18 amino acids. Germline V gene lookup returns CDR1 ENHRY and CDR2 SYGVKD. The CDR3 region is CAILWGDRDYSGANVLTF. CDR3 nucleotides: TGTGCCATTCTTTGGGGGGACAGGGACTATTCTGGGGCCAACGTCCTGACTTTC.

The chain recombines TRBV9 with TRBJ2-7; D gene unclear. The CDR3 is 16 amino acids. Germline CDR1 and CDR2: SGDLS and YYNGEE. The V end was cut by 3 bases, the J end by 0 bases, with 16 bases between. Here the CDR3 DNA reads TGTGCCAGCAGCGGCGCAGTATCTGGGAACTCCTACGAGCAGTACTTC. Its translation is CASSGAVSGNSYEQYF.